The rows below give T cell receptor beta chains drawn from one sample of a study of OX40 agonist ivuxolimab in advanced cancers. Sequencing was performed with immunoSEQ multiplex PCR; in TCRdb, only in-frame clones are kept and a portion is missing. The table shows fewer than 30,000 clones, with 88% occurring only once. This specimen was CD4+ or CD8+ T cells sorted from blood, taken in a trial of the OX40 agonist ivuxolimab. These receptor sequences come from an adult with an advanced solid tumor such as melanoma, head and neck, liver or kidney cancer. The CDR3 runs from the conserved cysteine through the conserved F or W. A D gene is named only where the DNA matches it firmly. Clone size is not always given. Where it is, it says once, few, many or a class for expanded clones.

CDR3 DNA: TGTGCCAGCAGTTACTCCGGAGCGGGGGAGCCCCAGGAGACCCAGTACTTC
CDR3 protein: CASSYSGAGEPQETQYF
V gene: TRBV5-6
clone size: NA
D gene: TRBD2
J gene: TRBJ2-5
CDR3 length: 17

CDR3 DNA: TGTGCCAGCAGCCCGGGACAGGGGGTAGGGGAGACCCAGTACTTC
CDR3 protein: CASSPGQGVGETQYF
V gene: TRBV5-6
clone size: NA
D gene: TRBD1
J gene: TRBJ2-5
CDR3 length: 15

CDR3 DNA: TGTGCTAGTGTAGAGTTGAGCAATCAGCCCCAGCATTTT
CDR3 protein: CASVELSNQPQHF
V gene: TRBV12-5
clone size: NA
D gene: NA
J gene: TRBJ1-5
CDR3 length: 13

CDR3 DNA: TGCGCCAGCAGTGAGTTGGTGAACACTGAAGCTTTCTTT
CDR3 protein: CASSELVNTEAFF
V gene: TRBV10-1
clone size: NA
D gene: NA
J gene: TRBJ1-1
CDR3 length: 13

CDR3 DNA: TGTGCCATGAGTCCCGAGAGGAGCACAACTAATGAAAAACTGTTTTTT
CDR3 protein: CAMSPERSTTNEKLFF
V gene: TRBV10-3
clone size: NA
D gene: NA
J gene: TRBJ1-4
CDR3 length: 16

CDR3 DNA: TGCAGAGCTAGCGACTCCTACGAGCAGTACTTC
CDR3 protein: CRASDSYEQYF
V gene: TRBV20-1
clone size: NA
D gene: NA
J gene: TRBJ2-7
CDR3 length: 11

CDR3 DNA: TGCGCCAGCAGCCCGCTAGGGACCGGGAACACCGGGGAGCTGTTTTTT
CDR3 protein: CASSPLGTGNTGELFF
V gene: TRBV5-1
clone size: NA
D gene: NA
J gene: TRBJ2-2
CDR3 length: 16

CDR3 DNA: TGTGCCAGTAGTATAGGAGTGTGGGACAGGAACATGAACACTGAAGCTTTCTTT
CDR3 protein: CASSIGVWDRNMNTEAFF
V gene: TRBV19
clone size: NA
D gene: TRBD1
J gene: TRBJ1-1
CDR3 length: 18

CDR3 DNA: TGTGCCAGTAGTCCGACAGAGAACACTGAAGCTTTCTTT
CDR3 protein: CASSPTENTEAFF
V gene: TRBV19
clone size: NA
D gene: NA
J gene: TRBJ1-1
CDR3 length: 13

CDR3 DNA: TGTGCCAGTAGTAGAACAGGGGGAGACGCTAACTATGGCTACACCTTC
CDR3 protein: CASSRTGGDANYGYTF
V gene: TRBV19
clone size: NA
D gene: TRBD1
J gene: TRBJ1-2
CDR3 length: 16

CDR3 DNA: TGTGCCAGCAGCCCCGGACAGGGAGGAAACACCATATATTTT
CDR3 protein: CASSPGQGGNTIYF
V gene: TRBV7-2
clone size: NA
D gene: TRBD1
J gene: TRBJ1-3
CDR3 length: 14

CDR3 DNA: TGTGCCTGGAGTGTTGGGAGGACGAACACTGAAGCTTTCTTT
CDR3 protein: CAWSVGRTNTEAFF
V gene: TRBV30
clone size: NA
D gene: NA
J gene: TRBJ1-1
CDR3 length: 14

CDR3 DNA: TGTGCCAGCTCAGTGCAGGAGGTCAATCAGCCCCAGCATTTT
CDR3 protein: CASSVQEVNQPQHF
V gene: TRBV18
clone size: NA
D gene: NA
J gene: TRBJ1-5
CDR3 length: 14

CDR3 DNA: TGTGCCAGCACCCGACTAGCGGACTACGAGCAGTACTTC
CDR3 protein: CASTRLADYEQYF
V gene: TRBV2
clone size: NA
D gene: TRBD2
J gene: TRBJ2-7
CDR3 length: 13

CDR3 DNA: TGTGCCAGCAGCTTGGACATTAGCGGGGGGGCAGATACGCAGTATTTT
CDR3 protein: CASSLDISGGADTQYF
V gene: TRBV5-4
clone size: NA
D gene: TRBD2
J gene: TRBJ2-3
CDR3 length: 16

CDR3 DNA: TGTGCCAGCAGAACCGCGGACAGCAGCACCTACGAGCAGTACTTC
CDR3 protein: CASRTADSSTYEQYF
V gene: TRBV28
clone size: NA
D gene: NA
J gene: TRBJ2-7
CDR3 length: 15

CDR3 DNA: TGTGCCAGCACCCCACAGAAAGGGACGTACGAGCAGTACTTC
CDR3 protein: CASTPQKGTYEQYF
V gene: TRBV6-1
clone size: NA
D gene: NA
J gene: TRBJ2-7
CDR3 length: 14

CDR3 DNA: TGTGCCAGCTTAAGGGGGAACACCGGGGAGCTGTTTTTT
CDR3 protein: CASLRGNTGELFF
V gene: TRBV7-2
clone size: NA
D gene: NA
J gene: TRBJ2-2
CDR3 length: 13

CDR3 DNA: TGTGCCAGCAGTTTCGACAGGGCGAGTGGAAACACCATATATTTT
CDR3 protein: CASSFDRASGNTIYF
V gene: TRBV6-6
clone size: NA
D gene: TRBD1
J gene: TRBJ1-3
CDR3 length: 15

CDR3 DNA: TGTGCCAGCAGTTACTTTAGAACAGATACGCAGTATTTT
CDR3 protein: CASSYFRTDTQYF
V gene: TRBV6-5
clone size: NA
D gene: NA
J gene: TRBJ2-3
CDR3 length: 13

CDR3 DNA: TGCGCCAGCAGTGAGGCCGTATACGAGCAGTACTTC
CDR3 protein: CASSEAVYEQYF
V gene: TRBV4-1
clone size: NA
D gene: NA
J gene: TRBJ2-7
CDR3 length: 12

CDR3 DNA: TGTGCCAGTAGTCCTTCCCAAACGGGAGGAGAGACCCAGTACTTC
CDR3 protein: CASSPSQTGGETQYF
V gene: TRBV19
clone size: NA
D gene: TRBD2
J gene: TRBJ2-5
CDR3 length: 15

CDR3 DNA: TGTGCCAGCAGTTACTCGGGCAGGAACAATCAGCCCCAGCATTTT
CDR3 protein: CASSYSGRNNQPQHF
V gene: TRBV6-6
clone size: few
D gene: NA
J gene: TRBJ1-5
CDR3 length: 15

CDR3 DNA: TGCAGCGTTGGAAGGGACAGGGCTCTAGCCGGGCATGGCTACACCTTC
CDR3 protein: CSVGRDRALAGHGYTF
V gene: TRBV29-1
clone size: once
D gene: TRBD1
J gene: TRBJ1-2
CDR3 length: 16

CDR3 DNA: TGTGCCAGCAGCGTATCGTGGAGGTCCTATAATTCACCCCTCCACTTT
CDR3 protein: CASSVSWRSYNSPLHF
V gene: TRBV9
clone size: once
D gene: NA
J gene: TRBJ1-6
CDR3 length: 16

CDR3 DNA: TGTGCCAGCTCATCGCGACCGGGACAGGGAGCAGGTGCCCAGTACTTC
CDR3 protein: CASSSRPGQGAGAQYF
V gene: TRBV18
clone size: NA
D gene: TRBD1
J gene: TRBJ2-5
CDR3 length: 16

CDR3 DNA: TGTGCCAGTAGTATAGCAGGTAAAGGTTCCATGAACACTGAAGCTTTCTTT
CDR3 protein: CASSIAGKGSMNTEAFF
V gene: TRBV19
clone size: NA
D gene: NA
J gene: TRBJ1-1
CDR3 length: 17

CDR3 DNA: TGTGCCAGTAGTATAGACCCCTACGTGTTGAACACTGAAGCTTTCTTT
CDR3 protein: CASSIDPYVLNTEAFF
V gene: TRBV19
clone size: once
D gene: NA
J gene: TRBJ1-1
CDR3 length: 16

CDR3 DNA: TGTGCCAGCAACCGTCGGATAGGAGAGACCCAGTACTTC
CDR3 protein: CASNRRIGETQYF
V gene: TRBV5-6
clone size: NA
D gene: NA
J gene: TRBJ2-5
CDR3 length: 13